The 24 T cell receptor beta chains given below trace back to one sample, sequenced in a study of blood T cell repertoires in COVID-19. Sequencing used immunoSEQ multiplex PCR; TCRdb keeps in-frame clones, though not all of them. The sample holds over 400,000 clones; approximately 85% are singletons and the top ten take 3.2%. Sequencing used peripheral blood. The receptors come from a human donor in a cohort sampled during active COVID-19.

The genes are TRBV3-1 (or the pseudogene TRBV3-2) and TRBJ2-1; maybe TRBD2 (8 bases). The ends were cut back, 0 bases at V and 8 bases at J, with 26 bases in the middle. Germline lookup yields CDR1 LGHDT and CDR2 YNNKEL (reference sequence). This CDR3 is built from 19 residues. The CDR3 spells CASSQEGFFSGTEPHEQFF. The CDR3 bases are TGTGCCAGCAGCCAAGAAGGGTTTTTTAGCGGGACAGAGCCCCATGAGCAGTTCTTC.

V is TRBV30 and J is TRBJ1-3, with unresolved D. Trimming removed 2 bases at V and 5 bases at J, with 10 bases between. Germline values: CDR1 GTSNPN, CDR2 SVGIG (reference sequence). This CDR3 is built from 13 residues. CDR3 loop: CAWSTGGRNTIYF. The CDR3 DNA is TGTGCCTGGAGTACGGGAGGAAGAAACACCATATATTTT.

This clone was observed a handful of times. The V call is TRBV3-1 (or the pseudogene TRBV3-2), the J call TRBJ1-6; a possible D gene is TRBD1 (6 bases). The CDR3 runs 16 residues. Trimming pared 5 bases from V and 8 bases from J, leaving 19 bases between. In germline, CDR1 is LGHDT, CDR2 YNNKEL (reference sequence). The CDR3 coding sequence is TGTGCCAGCAGCAGGGGGTACCCTGGTTCCTATTCACCCCTCCACTTT. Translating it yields CASSRGYPGSYSPLHF.

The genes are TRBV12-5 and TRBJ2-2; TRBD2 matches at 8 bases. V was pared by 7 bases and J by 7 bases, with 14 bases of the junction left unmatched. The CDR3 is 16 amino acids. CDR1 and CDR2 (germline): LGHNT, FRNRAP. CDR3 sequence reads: CASAKTSGKGGGELFF. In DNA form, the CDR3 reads TGTGCTAGTGCCAAAACTAGCGGAAAAGGGGGCGGGGAGCTGTTTTTT.

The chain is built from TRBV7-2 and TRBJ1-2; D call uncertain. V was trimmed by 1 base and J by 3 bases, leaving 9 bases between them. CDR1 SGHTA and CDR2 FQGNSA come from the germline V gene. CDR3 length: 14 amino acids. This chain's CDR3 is CASSLGGIHYGYTF. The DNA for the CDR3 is TGTGCCAGCAGCTTAGGAGGGATTCACTATGGCTACACCTTC. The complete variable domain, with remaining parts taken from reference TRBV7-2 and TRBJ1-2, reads GAGVSQSPSNKVTEKGKDVELRCDPISGHTALYWYRQSLGQGLEFLIYFQGNSAPDKSGLPSDRFSAERTGGSVSTLTIQRTQQEDSAVYLCASSLGGIHYGYTFGSGTRLTVV.

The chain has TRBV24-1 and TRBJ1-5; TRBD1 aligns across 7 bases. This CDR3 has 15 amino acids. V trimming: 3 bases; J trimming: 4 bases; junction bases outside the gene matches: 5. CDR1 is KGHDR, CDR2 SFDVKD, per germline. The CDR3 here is CATSDPQQGNQPQHF. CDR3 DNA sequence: TGTGCCACCAGTGATCCTCAACAGGGGAATCAGCCCCAGCATTTT.

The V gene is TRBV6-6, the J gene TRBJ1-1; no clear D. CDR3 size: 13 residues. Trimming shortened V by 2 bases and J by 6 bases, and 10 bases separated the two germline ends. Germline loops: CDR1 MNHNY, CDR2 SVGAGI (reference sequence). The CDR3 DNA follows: TGTGCCAGCAGTTACAGCGAACGGCCTGAAGCTTTCTTT. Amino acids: CASSYSERPEAFF.

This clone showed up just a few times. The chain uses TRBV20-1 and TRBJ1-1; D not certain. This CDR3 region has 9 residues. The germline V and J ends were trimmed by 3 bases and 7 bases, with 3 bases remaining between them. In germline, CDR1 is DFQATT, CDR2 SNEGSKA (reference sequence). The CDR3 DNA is TGCAGTGCTAGCCGTGAAGCTTTCTTT. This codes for CSASREAFF.

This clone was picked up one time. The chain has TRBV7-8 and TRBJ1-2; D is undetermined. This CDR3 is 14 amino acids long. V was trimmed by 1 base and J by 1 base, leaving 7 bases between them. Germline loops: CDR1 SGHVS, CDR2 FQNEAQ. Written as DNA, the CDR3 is TGTGCCAGCAGCTTAGAAGGAGTTAACTATGGCTACACCTTC. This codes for CASSLEGVNYGYTF. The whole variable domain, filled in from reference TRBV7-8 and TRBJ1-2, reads GAGVSQSPRYKVAKRGQDVALRCDPISGHVSLFWYQQALGQGPEFLTYFQNEAQLDKSGLPSDRFFAERPEGSVSTLKIQRTQQEDSAVYLCASSLEGVNYGYTFGSGTRLTVV.

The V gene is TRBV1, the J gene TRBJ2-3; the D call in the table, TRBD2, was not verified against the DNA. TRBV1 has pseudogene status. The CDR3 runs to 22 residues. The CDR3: CTSSQDITSGRLGDTSTDTQYF. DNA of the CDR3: TGCACCAGCAGCCAAGATATCACTAGCGGGAGGTTGGGGGATACTAGCACAGATACGCAGTATTTT.

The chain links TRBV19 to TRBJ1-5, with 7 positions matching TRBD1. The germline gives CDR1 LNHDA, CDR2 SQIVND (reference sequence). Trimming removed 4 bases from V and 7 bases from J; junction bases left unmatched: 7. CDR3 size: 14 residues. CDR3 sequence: CASSSSTGTQPQHF. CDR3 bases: TGTGCCAGTAGTAGTTCGACAGGGACGCAGCCCCAGCATTTT.

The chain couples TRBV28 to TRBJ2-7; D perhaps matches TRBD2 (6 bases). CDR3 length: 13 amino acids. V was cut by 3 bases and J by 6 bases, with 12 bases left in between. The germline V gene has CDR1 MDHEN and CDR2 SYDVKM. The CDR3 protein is CASSFGGIFEQYF. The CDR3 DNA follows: TGTGCCAGCAGTTTTGGCGGGATTTTCGAGCAGTACTTC.

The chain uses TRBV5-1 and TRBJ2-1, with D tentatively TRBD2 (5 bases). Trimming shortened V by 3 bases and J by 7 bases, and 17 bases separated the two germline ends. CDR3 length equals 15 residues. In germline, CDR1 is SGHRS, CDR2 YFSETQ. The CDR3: CASSSEKRMGNEQFF. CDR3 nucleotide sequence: TGCGCCAGCAGCTCGGAAAAGCGGATGGGGAATGAGCAGTTCTTC.

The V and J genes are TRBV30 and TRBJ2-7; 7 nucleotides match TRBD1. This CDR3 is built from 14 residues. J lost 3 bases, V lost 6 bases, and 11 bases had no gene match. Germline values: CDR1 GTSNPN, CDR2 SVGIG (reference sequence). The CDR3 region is CACRQGDAYYEQYF. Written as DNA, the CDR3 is TGTGCCTGCCGGCAGGGGGACGCCTACTACGAGCAGTACTTC.

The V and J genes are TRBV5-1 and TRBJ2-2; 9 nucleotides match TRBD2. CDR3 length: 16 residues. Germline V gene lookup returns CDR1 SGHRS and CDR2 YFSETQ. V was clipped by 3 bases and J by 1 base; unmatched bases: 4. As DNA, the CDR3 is TGCGCCAGCAGCTCCGGGACTAGCATGAACACCGGGGAGCTGTTTTTT. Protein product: CASSSGTSMNTGELFF.

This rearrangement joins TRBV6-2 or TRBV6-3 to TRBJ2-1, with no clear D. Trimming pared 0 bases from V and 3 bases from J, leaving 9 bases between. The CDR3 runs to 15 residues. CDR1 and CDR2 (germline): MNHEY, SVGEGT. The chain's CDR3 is CASSYSPPIYNEQFF. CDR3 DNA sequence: TGTGCCAGCAGTTACTCGCCCCCTATCTACAATGAGCAGTTCTTC.

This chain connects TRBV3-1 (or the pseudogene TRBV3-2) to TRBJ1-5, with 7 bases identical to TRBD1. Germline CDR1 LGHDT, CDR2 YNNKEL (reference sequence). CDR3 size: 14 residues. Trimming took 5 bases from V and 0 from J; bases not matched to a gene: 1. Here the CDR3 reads CASSGTDSNQPQHF. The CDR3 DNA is TGTGCCAGCAGCGGGACAGATAGCAATCAGCCCCAGCATTTT.

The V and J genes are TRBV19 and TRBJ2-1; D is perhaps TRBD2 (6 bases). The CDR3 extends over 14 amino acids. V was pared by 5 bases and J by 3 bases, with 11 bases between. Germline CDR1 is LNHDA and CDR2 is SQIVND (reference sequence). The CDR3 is CASSPSVYYNEQFF. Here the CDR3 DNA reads TGTGCCAGTAGTCCTAGCGTCTACTACAATGAGCAGTTCTTC. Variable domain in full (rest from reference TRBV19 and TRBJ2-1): DGGITQSPKYLFRKEGQNVTLSCEQNLNHDAMYWYRQDPGQGLRLIYYSQIVNDFQKGDIAEGYSVSREKKESFPLTVTSAQKNPTAFYLCASSPSVYYNEQFFGPGTRLTVL.

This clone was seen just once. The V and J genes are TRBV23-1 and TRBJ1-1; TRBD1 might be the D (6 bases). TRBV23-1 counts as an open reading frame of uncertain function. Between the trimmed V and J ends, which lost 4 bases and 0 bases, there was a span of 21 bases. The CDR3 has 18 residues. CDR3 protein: CASSLRWAGATMNTEAFF. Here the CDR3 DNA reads TGCGCCAGCAGTCTCCGTTGGGCGGGGGCTACGATGAACACTGAAGCTTTCTTT.

DNA of the CDR3: TGTGCCAGCAGCCAAGTTTCAGTGGACGGGGGAGCTTTCTTT. Translation gives CASSQVSVDGGAFF. This sequence joins TRBV3-1 (or the pseudogene TRBV3-2) and TRBJ1-1; a possible D gene is TRBD1 (5 bases). Trimming removed 1 base at V and 10 bases at J, with 16 bases between. This CDR3 is built from 14 residues. Looked up from germline, CDR1 is LGHDT and CDR2 is YNNKEL (reference sequence).

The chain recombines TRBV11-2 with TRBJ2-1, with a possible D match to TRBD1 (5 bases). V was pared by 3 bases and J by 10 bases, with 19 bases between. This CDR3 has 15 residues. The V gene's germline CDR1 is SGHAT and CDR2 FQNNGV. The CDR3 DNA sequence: TGTGCCAGCAGCTTCCAAATCACTGGGGCATTCGAGCAGTTCTTC. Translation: CASSFQITGAFEQFF. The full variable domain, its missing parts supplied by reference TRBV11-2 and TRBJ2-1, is EAGVAQSPRYKIIEKRQSVAFWCNPISGHATLYWYQQILGQGPKLLIQFQNNGVVDDSQLPKDRFSAERLKGVDSTLKIQPAKLEDSAVYLCASSFQITGAFEQFFGPGTRLTVL.

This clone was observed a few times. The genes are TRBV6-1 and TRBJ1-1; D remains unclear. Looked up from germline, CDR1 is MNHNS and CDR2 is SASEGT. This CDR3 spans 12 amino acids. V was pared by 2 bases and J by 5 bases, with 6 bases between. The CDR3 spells CASSESVTEAFF. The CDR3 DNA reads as TGTGCCAGCAGTGAAAGCGTTACTGAAGCTTTCTTT.

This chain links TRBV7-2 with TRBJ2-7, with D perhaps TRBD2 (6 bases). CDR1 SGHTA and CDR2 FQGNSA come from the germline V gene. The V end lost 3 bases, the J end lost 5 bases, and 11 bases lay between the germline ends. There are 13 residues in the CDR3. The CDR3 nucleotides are TGTGCCAGCAGCTTCGGACTACTAAACGAGCAGTACTTC. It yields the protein CASSFGLLNEQYF.

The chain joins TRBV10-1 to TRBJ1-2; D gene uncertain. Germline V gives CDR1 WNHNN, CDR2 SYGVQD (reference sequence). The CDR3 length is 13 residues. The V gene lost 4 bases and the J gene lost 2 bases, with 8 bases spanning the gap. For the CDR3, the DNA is TGCGCCAGCAGTGTAAACAGAAACTATGGCTACACCTTC. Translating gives CASSVNRNYGYTF.